The clone carrying this T cell receptor beta chain was recorded many times. Antigen unknown. Germline V gene data show CDR1 as SGHRS and CDR2 as YFSETQ. The CDR3 has 17 amino acids. 5'RACE employing 10-nucleotide random UMIs yielded the cDNA. TCRdb re-analysed the 5' RACE reads in MiXCR, keeping a single row per CDR3 protein. The table lists approximately 60,000 distinct CDR3 sequences, approximately 3.7% of them singletons. This record comes from a study of neurological immune-mediated disorders. Study-level points and caveats: Phylogenetic grouping placed 18 of 34 multiple sclerosis patients' repertoires in one related-CDR3 cluster, a possible signature. The multiple sclerosis repertoire cluster was not associated with any clinical or MRI feature.

PBMCs stored at -80 C, numbering 2 million, were the origin of the unsorted libraries. The chain employs TRBV5-1 and TRBJ1-4; no clear D gene. The specimen sequenced was PBMCs. The receptor's source is a man aged 45-65 years with multiple sclerosis. CDR3 amino acids: CAPAGRPGKDPNEKLFF. DNA for the CDR3: TGCGCTCCAGCAGGCAGACCGGGAAAGGACCCTAATGAAAAACTGTTTTTT.